This T cell receptor (beta chain) was sequenced for a study of cytomegalovirus exposure and HLA in healthy donors. General study points: TCR beta chains numbering more than 150 were designated cytomegalovirus-associated.

Assay used: immunoSEQ multiplex PCR; TCRdb lists only in-frame clones, some missing. Among over 70,000 clones listed, 85% to 90% were seen once. Per germline, CDR1 MNHNS and CDR2 SASEGT. The CDR3 has 15 amino acids. V was clipped by 2 bases and J by 5 bases; unmatched bases: 4. Comments on this clone: Its antigen is not identified.

This TCR was recovered from a young woman in good health and CMV-seropositive. Sequenced: PBMCs. The V and J genes are TRBV6-1 and TRBJ2-7; TRBD1 matches at 12 bases. In DNA form, the CDR3 reads TGTGCCAGCAGTGAATCCGGGACAGGGGGCGACGAGCAGTACTTC. It codes for CASSESGTGGDEQYF.